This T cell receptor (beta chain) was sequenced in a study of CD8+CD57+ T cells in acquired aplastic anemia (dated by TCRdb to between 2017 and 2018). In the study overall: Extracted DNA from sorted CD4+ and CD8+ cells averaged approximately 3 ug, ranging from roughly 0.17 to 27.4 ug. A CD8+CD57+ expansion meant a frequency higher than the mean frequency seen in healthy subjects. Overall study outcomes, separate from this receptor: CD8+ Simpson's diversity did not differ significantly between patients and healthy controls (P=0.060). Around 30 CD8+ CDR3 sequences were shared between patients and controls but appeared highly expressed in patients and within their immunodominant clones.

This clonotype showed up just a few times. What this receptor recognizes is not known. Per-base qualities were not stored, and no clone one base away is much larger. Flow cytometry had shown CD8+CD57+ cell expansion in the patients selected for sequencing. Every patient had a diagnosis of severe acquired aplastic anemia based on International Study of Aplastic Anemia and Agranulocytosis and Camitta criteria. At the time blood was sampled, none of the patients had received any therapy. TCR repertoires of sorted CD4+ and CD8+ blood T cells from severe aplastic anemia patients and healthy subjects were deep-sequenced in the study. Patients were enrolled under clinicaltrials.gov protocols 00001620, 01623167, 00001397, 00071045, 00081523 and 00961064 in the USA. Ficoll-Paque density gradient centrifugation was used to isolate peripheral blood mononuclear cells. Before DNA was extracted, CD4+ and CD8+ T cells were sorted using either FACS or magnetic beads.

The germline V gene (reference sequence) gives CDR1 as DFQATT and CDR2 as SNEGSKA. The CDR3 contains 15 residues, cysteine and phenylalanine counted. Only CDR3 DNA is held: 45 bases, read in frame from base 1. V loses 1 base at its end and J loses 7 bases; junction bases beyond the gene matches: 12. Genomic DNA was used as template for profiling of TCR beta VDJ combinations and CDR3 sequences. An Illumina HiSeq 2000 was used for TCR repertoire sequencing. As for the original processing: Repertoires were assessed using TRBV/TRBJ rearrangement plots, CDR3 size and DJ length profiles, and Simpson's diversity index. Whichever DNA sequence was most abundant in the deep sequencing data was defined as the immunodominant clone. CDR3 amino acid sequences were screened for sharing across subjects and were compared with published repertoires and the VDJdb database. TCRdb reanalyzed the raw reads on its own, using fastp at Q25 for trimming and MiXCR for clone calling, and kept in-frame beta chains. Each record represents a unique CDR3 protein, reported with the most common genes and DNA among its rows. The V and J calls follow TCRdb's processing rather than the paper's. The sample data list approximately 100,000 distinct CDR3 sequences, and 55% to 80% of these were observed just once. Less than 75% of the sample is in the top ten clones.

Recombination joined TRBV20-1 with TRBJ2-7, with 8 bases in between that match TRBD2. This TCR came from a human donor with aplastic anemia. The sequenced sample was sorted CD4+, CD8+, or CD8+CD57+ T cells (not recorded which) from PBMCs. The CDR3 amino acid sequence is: CSARVPGLEADEQYF. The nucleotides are TGCAGTGCTAGAGTCCCGGGACTAGAGGCTGATGAGCAGTACTTC.